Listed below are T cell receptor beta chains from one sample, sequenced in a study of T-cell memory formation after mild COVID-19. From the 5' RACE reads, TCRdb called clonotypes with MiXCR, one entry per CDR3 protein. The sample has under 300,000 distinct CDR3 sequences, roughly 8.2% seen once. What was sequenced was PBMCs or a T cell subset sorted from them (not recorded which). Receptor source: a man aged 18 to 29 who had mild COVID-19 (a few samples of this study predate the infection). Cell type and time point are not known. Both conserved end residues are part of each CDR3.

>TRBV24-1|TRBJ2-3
CATSVGTSDTQYF
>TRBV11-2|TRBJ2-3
CASSLDWTRKAQYF
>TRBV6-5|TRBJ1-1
CASSRRALANTEAFF
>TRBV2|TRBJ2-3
CASSESSADTQYF
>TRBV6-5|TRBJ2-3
CASSYPGDTQYF
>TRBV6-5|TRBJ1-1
CASSPRRGGTEAFF
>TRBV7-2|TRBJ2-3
CASSLKRGDTQYF
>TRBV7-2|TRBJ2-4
CASSSGAGGVRGYF
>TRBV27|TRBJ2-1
CASSRGVRNNEQFF
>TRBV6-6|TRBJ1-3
CASTFGGNTGNTIYF
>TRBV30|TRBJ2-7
CAWSSFPGEQYF
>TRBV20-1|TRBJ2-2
CSASGGNTGELFF
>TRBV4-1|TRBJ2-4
CASSQAPSGGAFVAKNIQYF
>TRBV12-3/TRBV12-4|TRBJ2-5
CASSSKRAGGRETQYF
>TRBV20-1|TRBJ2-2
CSARVINTGELFF
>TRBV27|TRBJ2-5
CASSLYRGGLQYF
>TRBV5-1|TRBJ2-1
CASSPRTSGANNEQFF
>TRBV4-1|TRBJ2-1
CASSQGVSSYNEQFF
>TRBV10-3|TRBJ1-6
CAISGDRNNSPLHF
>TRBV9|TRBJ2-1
CASSGQTIYNEQFF
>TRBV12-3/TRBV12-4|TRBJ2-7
CASSPGSAYEQYF
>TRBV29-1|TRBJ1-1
CSVGRYTEAFF
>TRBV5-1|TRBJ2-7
CASSLAGADEQYF
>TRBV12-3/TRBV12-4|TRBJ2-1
CASSPDRGQRGEAEQFF
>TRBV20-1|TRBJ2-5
CSSPGQGWWEGETQYF
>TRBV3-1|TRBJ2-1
CASSQDRAGSYNEQFF
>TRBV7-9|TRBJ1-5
CASSPGRRNQPQHF
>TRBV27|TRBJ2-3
CASSQYPLTDTQYF
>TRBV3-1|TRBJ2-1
CASSQVFGSSYNEQFF
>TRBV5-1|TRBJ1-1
CASSLGQGNYAFF
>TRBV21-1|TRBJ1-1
CASSGPTLLNTEAFF
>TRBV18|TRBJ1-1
CATTQGGTEAFF
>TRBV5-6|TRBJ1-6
CASSLRDRRLYNSPLHF
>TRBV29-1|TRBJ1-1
CSVAGGNTEAFF
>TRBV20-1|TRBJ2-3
CSASQRTSGTDTQYF
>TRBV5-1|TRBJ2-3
CASSLGGNRPTDTQYF
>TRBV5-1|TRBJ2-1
CASSLEASGANEQFF
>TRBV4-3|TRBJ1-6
CASSQDPFSRNSPLHF
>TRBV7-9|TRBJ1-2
CASSRLSHGENYGYTF